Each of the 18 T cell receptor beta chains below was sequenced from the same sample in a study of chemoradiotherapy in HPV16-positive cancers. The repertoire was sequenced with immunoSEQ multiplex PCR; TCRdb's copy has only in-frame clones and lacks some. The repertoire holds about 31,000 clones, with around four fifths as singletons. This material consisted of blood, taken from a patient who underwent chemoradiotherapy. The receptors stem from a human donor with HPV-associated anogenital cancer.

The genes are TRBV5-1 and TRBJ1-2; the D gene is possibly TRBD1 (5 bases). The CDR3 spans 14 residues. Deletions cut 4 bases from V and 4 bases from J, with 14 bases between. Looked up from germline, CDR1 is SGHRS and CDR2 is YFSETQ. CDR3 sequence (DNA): TGCGCCAGCAGCGCCAGGGAGGCCTCCTATGGCTACACCTTC. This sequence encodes CASSAREASYGYTF.

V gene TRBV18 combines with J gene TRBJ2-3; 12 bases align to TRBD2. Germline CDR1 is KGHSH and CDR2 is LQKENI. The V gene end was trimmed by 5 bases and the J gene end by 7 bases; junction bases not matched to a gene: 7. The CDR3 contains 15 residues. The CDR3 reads CASSDGTSGWNTQYF. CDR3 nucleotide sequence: TGTGCCAGCTCAGATGGGACTAGCGGGTGGAATACGCAGTATTTT. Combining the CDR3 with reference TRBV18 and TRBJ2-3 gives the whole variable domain NAGVMQNPRHLVRRRGQEARLRCSPMKGHSHVYWYRQLPEEGLKFMVYLQKENIIDESGMPKERFSAEFPKEGPSILRIQQVVRGDSAAYFCASSDGTSGWNTQYFGPGTRLTVL.

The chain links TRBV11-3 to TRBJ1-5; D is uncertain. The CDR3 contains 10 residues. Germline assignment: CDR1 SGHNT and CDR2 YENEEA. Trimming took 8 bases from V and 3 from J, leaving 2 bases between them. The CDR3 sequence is CASDNQPQHF. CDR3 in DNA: TGTGCCAGCGACAATCAGCCCCAGCATTTT.

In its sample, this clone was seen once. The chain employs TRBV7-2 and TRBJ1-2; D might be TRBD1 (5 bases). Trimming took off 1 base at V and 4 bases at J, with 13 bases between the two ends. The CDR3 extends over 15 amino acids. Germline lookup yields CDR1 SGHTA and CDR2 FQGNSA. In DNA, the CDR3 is TGTGCCAGCAGCTTAGTGGCGCAGGGTACCTATGGCTACACCTTC. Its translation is CASSLVAQGTYGYTF. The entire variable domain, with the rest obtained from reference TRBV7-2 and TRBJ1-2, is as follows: GAGVSQSPSNKVTEKGKDVELRCDPISGHTALYWYRQSLGQGLEFLIYFQGNSAPDKSGLPSDRFSAERTGGSVSTLTIQRTQQEDSAVYLCASSLVAQGTYGYTFGSGTRLTVV.

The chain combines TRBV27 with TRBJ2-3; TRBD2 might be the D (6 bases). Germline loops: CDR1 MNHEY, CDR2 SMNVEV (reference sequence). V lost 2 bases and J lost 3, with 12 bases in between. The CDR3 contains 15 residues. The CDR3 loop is CASSLAGTYTDTQYF. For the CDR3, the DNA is TGTGCCAGCAGTTTAGCGGGGACCTATACAGATACGCAGTATTTT.

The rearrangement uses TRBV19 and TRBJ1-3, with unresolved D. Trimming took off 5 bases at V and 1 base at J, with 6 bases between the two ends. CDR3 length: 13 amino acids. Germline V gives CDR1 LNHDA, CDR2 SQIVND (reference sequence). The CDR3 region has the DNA TGTGCCAGTAGTTGGGTGTCTGGAAACACCATATATTTT. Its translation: CASSWVSGNTIYF.

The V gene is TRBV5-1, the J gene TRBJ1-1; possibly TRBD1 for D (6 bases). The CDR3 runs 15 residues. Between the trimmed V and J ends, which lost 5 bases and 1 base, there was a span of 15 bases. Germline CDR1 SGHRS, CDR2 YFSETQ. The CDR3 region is CASRPPGAENTEAFF. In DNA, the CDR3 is TGCGCCAGCAGACCCCCAGGGGCGGAGAACACTGAAGCTTTCTTT.

CDR3 loop: CASSLVEGGELFF. CDR3 sequence (DNA): TGTGCCAGCAGCTTGGTGGAGGGCGGGGAGCTGTTTTTT. The chain links TRBV5-4 to TRBJ2-2; possibly TRBD2 for D (6 bases). The germline CDR1 and CDR2 sequences are SGHNT and YYREEE (reference sequence). The V and J ends lost 0 bases and 7 bases respectively, with 7 bases between them. The CDR3 is 13 amino acids.

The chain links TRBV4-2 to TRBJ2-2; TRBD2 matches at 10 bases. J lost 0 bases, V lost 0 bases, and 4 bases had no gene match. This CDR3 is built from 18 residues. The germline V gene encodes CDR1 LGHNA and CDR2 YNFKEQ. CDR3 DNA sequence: TGTGCCAGCAGCCAAGATGCTAGCGGGGGAGCGAACACCGGGGAGCTGTTTTTT. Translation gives CASSQDASGGANTGELFF.

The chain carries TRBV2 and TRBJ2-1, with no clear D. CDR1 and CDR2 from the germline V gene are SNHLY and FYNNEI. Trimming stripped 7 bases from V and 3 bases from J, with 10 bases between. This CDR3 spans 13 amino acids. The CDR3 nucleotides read TGTGCCAGCACCGAGAGAGACTACAATGAGCAGTTCTTC. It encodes CASTERDYNEQFF.

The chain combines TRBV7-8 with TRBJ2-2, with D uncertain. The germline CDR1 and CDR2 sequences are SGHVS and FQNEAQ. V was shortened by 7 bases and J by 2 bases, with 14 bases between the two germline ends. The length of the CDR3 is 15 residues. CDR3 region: CASKLSGGNTGELFF. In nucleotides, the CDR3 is TGTGCCAGCAAGCTTAGTGGCGGTAACACCGGGGAGCTGTTTTTT. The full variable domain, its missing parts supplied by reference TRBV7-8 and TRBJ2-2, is GAGVSQSPRYKVAKRGQDVALRCDPISGHVSLFWYQQALGQGPEFLTYFQNEAQLDKSGLPSDRFFAERPEGSVSTLKIQRTQQEDSAVYLCASKLSGGNTGELFFGEGSRLTVL.

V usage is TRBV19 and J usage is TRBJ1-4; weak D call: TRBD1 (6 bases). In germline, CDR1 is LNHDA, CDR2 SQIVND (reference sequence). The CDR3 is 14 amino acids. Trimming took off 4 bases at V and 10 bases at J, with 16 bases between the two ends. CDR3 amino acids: CASSTGTGSGKLFF. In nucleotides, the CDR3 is TGTGCCAGTAGTACGGGTACAGGGAGCGGAAAACTGTTTTTT.

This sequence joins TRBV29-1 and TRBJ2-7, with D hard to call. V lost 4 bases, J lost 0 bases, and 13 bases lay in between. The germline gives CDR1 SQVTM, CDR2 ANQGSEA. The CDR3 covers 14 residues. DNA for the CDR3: TGCAGCGTTGTTTTATTCTTGTCCTCCTACGAGCAGTACTTC. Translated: CSVVLFLSSYEQYF.

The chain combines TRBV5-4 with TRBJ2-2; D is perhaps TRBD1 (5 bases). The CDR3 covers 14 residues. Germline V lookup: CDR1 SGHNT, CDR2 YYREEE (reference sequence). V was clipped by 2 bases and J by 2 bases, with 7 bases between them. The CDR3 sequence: CASSFQGNTGELFF. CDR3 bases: TGTGCCAGCAGCTTTCAGGGAAACACCGGGGAGCTGTTTTTT.

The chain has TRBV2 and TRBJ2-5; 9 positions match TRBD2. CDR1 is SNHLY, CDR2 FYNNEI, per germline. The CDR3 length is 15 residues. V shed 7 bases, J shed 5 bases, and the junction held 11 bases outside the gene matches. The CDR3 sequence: CASIEAGGPQETQYF. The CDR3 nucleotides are TGTGCCAGCATTGAGGCGGGGGGGCCGCAGGAGACCCAGTACTTC.

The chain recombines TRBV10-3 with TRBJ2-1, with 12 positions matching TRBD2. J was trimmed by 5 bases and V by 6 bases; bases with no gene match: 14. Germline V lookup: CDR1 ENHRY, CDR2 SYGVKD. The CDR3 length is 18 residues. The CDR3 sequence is CAIRYDETSGGRDNEQFF. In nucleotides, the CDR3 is TGTGCCATCAGGTACGACGAGACTAGCGGGGGCCGTGACAATGAGCAGTTCTTC.

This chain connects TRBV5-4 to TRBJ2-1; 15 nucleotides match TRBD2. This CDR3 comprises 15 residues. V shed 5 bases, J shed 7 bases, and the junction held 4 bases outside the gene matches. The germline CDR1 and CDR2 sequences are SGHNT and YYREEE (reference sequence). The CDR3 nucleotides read TGTGCCAGCAGACCCGGGACTAGCGGGGGGAATGAGCAGTTCTTC. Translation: CASRPGTSGGNEQFF.

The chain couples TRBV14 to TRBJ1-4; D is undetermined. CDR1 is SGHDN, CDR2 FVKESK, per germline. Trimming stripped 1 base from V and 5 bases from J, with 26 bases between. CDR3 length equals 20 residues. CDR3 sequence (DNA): TGTGCCAGCAGCCAAGGGGAGGGAACGGGAGTTCGACTTACCAATGAAAAACTGTTTTTT. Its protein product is CASSQGEGTGVRLTNEKLFF.